This TCR beta chain comes out of a study of T cell responses to AZD1222 COVID-19 vaccine. Measured with immunoSEQ multiplex PCR; TCRdb has only the in-frame clones, and not every one. Of 95,000 to 150,000 clones in the sample, roughly 90% were seen once. In the case of this clone: What it recognizes is unknown.

The germline V gene has CDR1 SQVTM and CDR2 ANQGSEA. The germline V and J ends were trimmed by 5 bases and 7 bases, with 14 bases remaining between them. The CDR3 loop spans 12 amino acids. Study-level points and caveats: Baseline antibody screening turned up just five to seven seropositive AZD1222 recipients. Researchers took repertoire samples only after the peak T cell response had come. There were mostly white British donors and more females than males, and clonal diversity was possibly underestimated. Reportedly, close to half of spike-specific TCRs are directed against unmutated variant regions.

This sequence originates from an adult in good health. The rearrangement joins TRBV29-1 to TRBJ1-2; no firm D call. The input for sequencing was peripheral blood, taken on day 0 of AZD1222 vaccination. Written as DNA, the CDR3 is TGCAGCGTTTTTGACGGTGAGGGTGGCTACACCTTC. This codes for CSVFDGEGGYTF.